Following are 28 T cell receptor beta chains from one sample sequenced in a study of regulatory T cells in long-lasting Graves disease (dated by TCRdb to about 2021). The time point label here, explained by the study, means: persistent/refractory GD, antithyroid drugs over 5 years with positive TRAb. RNA was extracted from PBMCs in TRIzol for both TCR sequencing and RNA sequencing. The library was generated by multiplex PCR. Sequencing instrument: Illumina HiSeq 4000. TCR beta libraries were built with iRepertoire HTBI primers and Arm-PCR amplification of CDR3 regions. TCRdb applied fastp at Q25 and MiXCR to the public reads, then kept only in-frame beta chains. Under each unique CDR3 protein, matching rows form one entry showing the most common genes and DNA. The sample table holds over 450,000 distinct CDR3 sequences, of which 20% to 25% were seen once. Of the sample, around 7% falls within the top ten clones.

This specimen consisted of peripheral blood mononuclear cells (PBMCs), obtained when the disease was refractory, from a patient treated with antithyroid drugs. These receptors were obtained from a female donor with Graves disease.

This clonotype has at least ten counts. The gene calls are TRBV9 and TRBJ1-1, with unresolved D. The CDR3 extends over 13 amino acids. Germline V lookup: CDR1 SGDLS, CDR2 YYNGEE. V was shortened by 3 bases and J by 1 base, with 7 bases between the two germline ends. The DNA of the CDR3 is TGTGCCAGCAGCGAAGGAGGGAACACTGAAGCTTTCTTT. Its protein is CASSEGGNTEAFF.

This clonotype has only a few counts. CDR3 sequence (DNA): TGTGCCAGCAGAACTCCCGGGGGGGCCGTCACCGGGGAGCTGTTTTTT. Its translation: CASRTPGGAVTGELFF. This rearrangement joins TRBV11-2 to TRBJ2-2; 8 nucleotides align to TRBD2. Germline lookup yields CDR1 SGHAT and CDR2 FQNNGV. The CDR3 consists of 16 residues. V shed 6 bases, J shed 4 bases, and the junction held 10 bases outside the gene matches.

Ten or more counts support this clonotype. V gene TRBV2 combines with J gene TRBJ1-4, with TRBD1 matching over 8 bases. Germline V gives CDR1 SNHLY, CDR2 FYNNEI. CDR3 size: 15 residues. With 8 bases clipped from V and 0 bases from J, the junction kept 5 bases outside the gene matches. The chain's CDR3 is CASFKQGATNEKLFF. CDR3 in DNA: TGTGCCAGCTTTAAACAGGGGGCAACTAATGAAAAACTGTTTTTT.

The chain combines TRBV30 with TRBJ2-2; 7 positions match TRBD2. The trim removed 8 bases at V and 3 bases at J, leaving 0 bases unmatched. The CDR3 runs 11 residues. Germline CDR1 GTSNPN, CDR2 SVGIG (reference sequence). This CDR3 reads CARGDTGELFF. CDR3 coding DNA: TGTGCCCGGGGGGACACCGGGGAGCTGTTTTTT.

The chain combines TRBV12-3 or TRBV12-4 with TRBJ1-3; no clear D. The CDR3 consists of 14 residues. Trimming pared 1 base from V and 4 bases from J, leaving 8 bases between. CDR3 residues: CASSLGTEGNTIYF. The CDR3 nucleotides are TGTGCCAGCAGTTTAGGGACTGAAGGAAACACCATATATTTT.

With respect to this clonotype: A much larger clone is a single base away; this may be a read error. No conserved phenylalanine or tryptophan is present at the end of the CDR3, so a read error is the likely explanation. The DNA for the CDR3 is TGTGCCTGGAGCGGGACAGGGAATCAGCCCCAGCATTCT. Amino acids: CAWSGTGNQPQHS. J is TRBJ1-5 and V is TRBV30; TRBD1 agrees at 9 bases. There are 13 residues in the CDR3. Per the germline V gene, CDR1 is GTSNPN and CDR2 is SVGIG (reference sequence). The V and J ends lost 3 bases and 4 bases, in that order; junction bases with no gene match: 1.

The sample holds many counts of this clonotype. V gene TRBV27 combines with J gene TRBJ2-7; 9 bases line up with TRBD1. V shed 6 bases and J 0 bases; nucleotides not matched to a gene: 18. The CDR3 covers 19 residues. Germline assignment: CDR1 MNHEY and CDR2 SMNVEV (reference sequence). CDR3 protein: CASSLIPGTGFESSYEQYF. CDR3 in DNA: TGTGCCAGCAGCCTAATTCCCGGGACAGGGTTTGAGAGCTCCTACGAGCAGTACTTC.

The V call is TRBV29-1, the J call TRBJ2-1; 10 bases fit TRBD2. The CDR3 sequence is 16 residues long. Per germline, CDR1 SQVTM and CDR2 ANQGSEA. V lost 3 bases, J lost 5 bases, and 10 bases stayed unmatched. The CDR3 reads CSVDPLAGAFHNEQFF. The CDR3 DNA reads as TGCAGCGTTGATCCCCTAGCGGGAGCGTTCCACAATGAGCAGTTCTTC.

As DNA, the CDR3 is TGTGCCAGCAGCGAACGGACAGCCAAAGACAATGAGCAGTTCTTC. The encoded protein is CASSERTAKDNEQFF. The V and J genes are TRBV7-2 and TRBJ2-1; D is possibly TRBD1 (6 bases). This CDR3 is built from 15 residues. V was cut by 5 bases and J by 5 bases, with 16 bases left in between. Germline loops: CDR1 SGHTA, CDR2 FQGNSA.

Concerning this clonotype: A much larger clonotype is one base distant, so this may be a read error. This chain joins TRBV3-1 and TRBJ1-2, with no clear D. The germline gives CDR1 LGHDT, CDR2 YNNKEL (reference sequence). This CDR3 spans 15 amino acids. The CDR3 DNA reads as TGTGCCAGCAGCCGAGCGGTGACGGACCCCTATGGCCACACCTTC. Translating gives CASSRAVTDPYGHTF.

This clonotype was picked up many times. This chain uses TRBV6-1 with TRBJ2-7, with D possibly TRBD2 on 6 matching bases. Germline CDR1 reads MNHNS; CDR2 reads SASEGT. V was clipped by 10 bases and J by 6 bases, with 13 bases between them. This CDR3 is built from 11 residues. The CDR3 loop is CATRAGLEQYF. In DNA, the CDR3 is TGTGCCACCAGGGCGGGACTCGAGCAGTACTTC.

This clonotype was picked up many times. The rearrangement links TRBV28 to TRBJ2-7; 10 bases align to TRBD1. CDR1 and CDR2 from the germline V gene are MDHEN and SYDVKM. CDR3 length: 14 residues. The junction had 7 bases not matched to a gene; V was cut back by 7 bases and J by 4 bases. CDR3 sequence reads: CASTPTGGEYEQYF. The CDR3 region has the DNA TGTGCCAGCACCCCGACAGGGGGCGAGTACGAGCAGTACTTC.

This clonotype was seen at least ten times. This chain joins TRBV12-3 or TRBV12-4 and TRBJ1-1; 9 bases agree with TRBD1. The CDR3 is 15 residues long. V was pared by 5 bases and J by 5 bases, with 9 bases of the junction left unmatched. The CDR3 region is CASSPQQGAYTEAFF. The CDR3 DNA is TGTGCCAGCAGTCCCCAACAGGGGGCCTATACTGAAGCTTTCTTT.

This clonotype has ten or more counts. The V gene is TRBV28, the J gene TRBJ1-1; the match to TRBD1 covers 8 bases. The CDR3 runs to 15 residues. The V gene end was trimmed by 6 bases and the J gene end by 1 base; junction bases not matched to a gene: 7. CDR1 and CDR2 from the germline V gene are MDHEN and SYDVKM. The chain's CDR3 is CASSPGTGQNTEAFF. DNA for the CDR3: TGTGCCAGCAGCCCTGGGACAGGACAGAACACTGAAGCTTTCTTT.

This clonotype was detected many times. The chain carries TRBV15 and TRBJ1-5; D gene uncertain. From germline, CDR1 is LNHNV and CDR2 YYDKDF (reference sequence). The ends were cut back, 4 bases at V and 10 bases at J, with 14 bases in the middle. This CDR3 contains 13 residues. Here the CDR3 reads CATSNHRVGPQHF. As DNA, the CDR3 is TGTGCCACCAGCAATCATAGGGTCGGTCCCCAGCATTTT.

This clonotype was seen repeatedly, ten times or more. The V call is TRBV12-3 or TRBV12-4, the J call TRBJ2-2; a weak D match, TRBD2 (6 bases). The CDR3 covers 14 residues. Trimming left V 4 bases short and J 5 bases short, with 11 bases between. The CDR3 spells CASSSEGRTGELFF. The CDR3 region has the DNA TGTGCCAGCAGTTCGGAGGGTAGGACCGGGGAGCTGTTTTTT.

This clonotype occurred a few times. The chain has TRBV5-6 and TRBJ1-5; 8 bases match TRBD1. The V segment lost 4 bases and the J segment 5 bases; nucleotides outside the gene matches: 8. In germline, CDR1 is SGHDT, CDR2 YYEEEE. This CDR3 has 15 amino acids. This chain's CDR3 is CASSHAGTGHQPQHF. CDR3 DNA sequence: TGTGCCAGCAGCCATGCCGGGACAGGACATCAGCCCCAGCATTTT.

This clonotype was seen at least ten times. J is TRBJ1-2 and V is TRBV28; D is uncertain. The CDR3 has 15 amino acids. Germline V gene sequence: CDR1 MDHEN, CDR2 SYDVKM. Trimming removed 3 bases at V and 1 base at J, with 12 bases between. Here the CDR3 reads CASSFVGEGNYGYTF. The CDR3 nucleotides are TGTGCCAGCAGTTTTGTTGGGGAGGGTAACTATGGCTACACCTTC.

The chain has TRBV28 and TRBJ2-7; unclear D gene. Trimming stripped 2 bases from V and 2 bases from J, with 7 bases between. The CDR3 extends over 13 amino acids. CDR1 MDHEN and CDR2 SYDVKM come from the germline V gene. CDR3 loop: CASSLTQAYEQYF. In DNA, the CDR3 is TGTGCCAGCAGTTTAACACAAGCCTACGAGCAGTACTTC.

This clonotype has ten or more counts. This sequence may be a read error, since a much larger clone differs from it by one base. The V call is TRBV12-3 or TRBV12-4, the J call TRBJ1-2; unclear D gene. Trimming shortened V by 2 bases and J by 4 bases, and 8 bases separated the two germline ends. The CDR3 is made up of 13 amino acids. The CDR3: CASSLRRFYGYTF. In DNA, the CDR3 is TGTGCCAGCAGTTTACGGCGGTTCTATGGCTACACCTTC.

The V call is TRBV19, the J call TRBJ2-7; 8 bases are a match to TRBD1. CDR1 LNHDA and CDR2 SQIVND come from the germline V gene (reference sequence). J lost 2 bases, V lost 6 bases, and 9 bases had no gene match. The CDR3 loop spans 15 amino acids. The CDR3, as DNA: TGTGCCAGTAGACCTTCGGGACAGGCTCCCTACGAGCAGTACTTC. Translation: CASRPSGQAPYEQYF.

The chain combines TRBV6-1 with TRBJ2-5; 9 bases map to TRBD2. The germline CDR1 and CDR2 sequences are MNHNS and SASEGT. Trimming at V came to 10 bases and at J to 0 bases, leaving 12 bases not matched to a gene. The CDR3 consists of 16 residues. CDR3 DNA: TGTGCCACCCCTGGGGCTAGCGGGACGTACCAAGAGACCCAGTACTTC. It yields the protein CATPGASGTYQETQYF.

The chain combines TRBV12-3 or TRBV12-4 with TRBJ2-3, with D possibly TRBD2 on 6 matching bases. This CDR3 is built from 15 residues. The V end was cut by 0 bases, the J end by 2 bases, with 9 bases between. The CDR3 loop reads CASSLASGNTDTQYF. The CDR3 DNA follows: TGTGCCAGCAGTTTAGCTAGCGGTAACACAGATACGCAGTATTTT.

This clonotype came up a few times. The V and J genes are TRBV16 and TRBJ1-5; no reliable D call. CDR1 KGHSY and CDR2 FQNENV come from the germline V gene. The CDR3 runs 13 residues. The V gene lost 1 base and the J gene lost 2 bases, with 3 bases spanning the gap. CDR3 nucleotides: TGTGCCAGCAGCCAATTGCGCAATCAGCCCCAGCATTTT. Translation gives CASSQLRNQPQHF. Full variable domain (remainder filled in from reference TRBV16 and TRBJ1-5): GEEVAQTPKHLVRGEGQKAKLYCAPIKGHSYVFWYQQVLKNEFKFLISFQNENVFDETGMPKERFSAKCLPNSPCSLEIQATKLEDSAVYFCASSQLRNQPQHFGDGTRLSIL.

A remark on this clonotype: A much more abundant neighbour one base away suggests this may be a read error. The V call is TRBV24-1, the J call TRBJ2-5; 7 positions match TRBD2. This CDR3 has 13 amino acids. Germline V CDR1 and CDR2: KGHDR, SFDVKD. J lost 4 bases, V lost 9 bases, and 7 bases had no gene match. Written as DNA, the CDR3 is TGTGCCACCGACGACGGGGAGGGAGAGACCCAGTACTTC. Translating gives CATDDGEGETQYF.

This clonotype has at least ten counts. This chain connects TRBV12-3 or TRBV12-4 to TRBJ1-5, with a possible D match to TRBD1 (5 bases). The CDR3 has 14 amino acids. The ends were cut back, 4 bases at V and 15 bases at J, with 22 bases in the middle. CDR3 sequence: CASSWDGTNPPLHF. The CDR3 region has the DNA TGTGCCAGCAGTTGGGACGGGACTAACCCCCCCTTGCATTTT.

This clonotype came up a few times. This rearrangement joins TRBV25-1 to TRBJ2-5; D might be TRBD1 or TRBD2, each matching 5 bases. V lost 2 bases, J lost 4 bases, and 14 bases lay in between. Germline assignment: CDR1 MGHDK and CDR2 SYGVNS. The CDR3 covers 15 residues. The CDR3 sequence: CASSERDAGSETQYF. CDR3 sequence (DNA): TGTGCCAGCAGTGAAAGGGACGCAGGTTCAGAGACCCAGTACTTC.

This clonotype came up a few times. This chain connects TRBV10-3 to TRBJ1-5; possibly TRBD1 for D (6 bases). CDR1 and CDR2 (germline): ENHRY, SYGVKD. The CDR3 has 14 amino acids. The V end was cut by 2 bases, the J end by 6 bases, with 11 bases between. The CDR3 is CAISEARDTQPQHF. The DNA for the CDR3 is TGTGCCATCAGTGAGGCGAGGGACACTCAGCCCCAGCATTTT.